This T cell receptor beta chain was recovered during a study of breast tumors, draining lymph nodes, adjacent tissues. Broader study findings: Findings are consistent with lymph node origin and intratumoral expansion of most tumor T cells. Compared with basal-like, luminal-like tumors shared significantly more repertoire with nontumor tissue.

For this clonotype: Its specificity is unknown. The conserved phenylalanine or tryptophan is not found at the CDR3 terminus, so this likely reflects a read error.

Samples came from axillary lymph nodes draining the breast cancer. TCRdb re-analysed the multiplex PCR reads in MiXCR, keeping a single row per CDR3 protein. Among fewer than 90,000 distinct CDR3 sequences listed, around 28% were seen once. The CDR3 is 15 residues long. V dropped 3 bases and J dropped 10; count of bases not matched to a gene: 8. Germline V lookup: CDR1 SGHAT, CDR2 FQNNGV. The gene calls are TRBV11-2 and TRBJ2-2; 10 bases line up with TRBD2. The source material was axillary lymph node tissue. This receptor was identified in a female donor with breast cancer. Some clones in this sample may be carry-over from other donors' samples. In DNA form, the CDR3 reads TGTGCCAGCAGCTTGGGACTAGCGAGTCTTATGGAGCTGTTTCTT. Translated, it gives CASSLGLASLMELFL.